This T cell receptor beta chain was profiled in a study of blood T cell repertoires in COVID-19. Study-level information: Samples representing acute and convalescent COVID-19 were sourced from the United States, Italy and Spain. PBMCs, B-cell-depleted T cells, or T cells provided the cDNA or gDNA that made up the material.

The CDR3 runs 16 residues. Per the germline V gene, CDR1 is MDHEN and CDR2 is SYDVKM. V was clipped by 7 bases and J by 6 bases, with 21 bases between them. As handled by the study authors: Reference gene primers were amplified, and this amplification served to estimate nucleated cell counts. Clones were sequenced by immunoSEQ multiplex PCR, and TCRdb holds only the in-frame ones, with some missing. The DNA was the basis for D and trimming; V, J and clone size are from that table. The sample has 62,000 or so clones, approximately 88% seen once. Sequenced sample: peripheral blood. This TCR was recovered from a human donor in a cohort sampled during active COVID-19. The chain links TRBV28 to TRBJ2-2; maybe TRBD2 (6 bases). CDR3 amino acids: CASKGGSSRAAGELFF. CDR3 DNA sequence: TGTGCCAGCAAGGGAGGTAGTAGCAGAGCGGCCGGGGAGCTGTTTTTT.